Following are 29 T cell receptor beta chains from one sample sequenced in a study of cytomegalovirus exposure and HLA in healthy donors. The primer mix had 60 Vbeta and 13 Jbeta primers. Some clones are missing from TCRdb's copy, which holds only in-frame ones; the method was immunoSEQ multiplex PCR. Among 150,000 to 200,000 clones, more than 70% were seen once, and the ten largest hold under 1.5%. The sequenced sample was PBMCs. These receptors all come from a man aged 55-75 years in good health and CMV-seronegative.

This sequence joins TRBV28 and TRBJ2-2; 7 bases align to TRBD2. This CDR3 spans 16 amino acids. The trim removed 3 bases at V and 6 bases at J, leaving 10 bases unmatched. Germline V lookup: CDR1 MDHEN, CDR2 SYDVKM. Here the CDR3 DNA reads TGTGCCAGCAGTTTCTACCTAGCGGCGGGGGCCGGGGAGCTGTTTTTT. Its translation: CASSFYLAAGAGELFF.

In nucleotides, the CDR3 is TGTGCCAGCAGGGATACAGGGGGCTCCTACGAGCAGTACTTC. Its protein is CASRDTGGSYEQYF. The rearrangement links TRBV7-9 to TRBJ2-7; 8 positions agree with TRBD1. This CDR3 is 14 amino acids long. Per the germline V gene, CDR1 is SEHNR and CDR2 is FQNEAQ (reference sequence). The V gene end was trimmed by 6 bases and the J gene end by 0 bases; junction bases not matched to a gene: 4.

In its sample, this clone was seen a few times. This specimen includes other DNA sequences encoding the same CDR3. CDR3 loop: CASSQAQGGETQYF. CDR3 coding DNA: TGTGCCAGCAGCCAAGCGCAGGGGGGTGAGACCCAGTACTTC. The chain links TRBV4-2 to TRBJ2-5, with D possibly matching TRBD1 (7 bases). Germline V gives CDR1 LGHNA, CDR2 YNFKEQ. The CDR3 has 14 amino acids. V shed 1 base and J shed 5 bases, with 11 bases lying between them.

The chain employs TRBV10-3 and TRBJ2-1; 9 bases are shared with TRBD1. Germline lookup yields CDR1 ENHRY and CDR2 SYGVKD. Germline trimming cut 3 bases from V and 4 bases from J; bases unmatched to any gene: 7. This CDR3 is 16 amino acids long. CDR3 sequence reads: CAISDFRTGAYNEQFF. DNA of the CDR3: TGTGCCATCAGTGATTTTAGGACAGGGGCTTACAATGAGCAGTTCTTC.

This clone was seen a handful of times. The chain is built from TRBV6-5 and TRBJ2-7; D possibly corresponds to TRBD2 (5 bases). CDR3 length: 15 residues. Germline V CDR1 and CDR2: MNHEY, SVGAGI. V was shortened by 0 bases and J by 2 bases, with 11 bases between the two germline ends. CDR3 nucleotide sequence: TGTGCCAGCAGTTACTCGACTATGGGGACCTACGAGCAGTACTTC. This translates into CASSYSTMGTYEQYF.

This sequence joins TRBV2 and TRBJ1-6; 8 bases fit TRBD1. Looked up from germline, CDR1 is SNHLY and CDR2 is FYNNEI. The CDR3 sequence is 13 residues long. V was clipped by 2 bases and J by 13 bases; unmatched bases: 4. CDR3 amino acids: CASSERTGSPLHF. The DNA of the CDR3 is TGTGCCAGCAGTGAACGGACAGGGTCCCCCCTCCACTTT.

A word on this clone: The same CDR3 can be traced to other DNA sequences in this sample. V and J are TRBV7-2 and TRBJ2-2; D unresolved. From germline, CDR1 is SGHTA and CDR2 FQGNSA. The CDR3 has 14 amino acids. Deletions cut 2 bases from V and 1 base from J, with 5 bases between. The CDR3 DNA is TGTGCCAGCAGCTTATACAGGAACACCGGGGAGCTGTTTTTT. Translating gives CASSLYRNTGELFF.

This rearrangement joins TRBV4-3 to TRBJ2-7; 10 bases are shared with TRBD2. V lost 2 bases and J lost 3; bases outside the gene matches: 7. The CDR3 covers 16 residues. Germline CDR1 LGHNA, CDR2 YSLEER. Here the CDR3 reads CASSQSMTSGFYEQYF. The CDR3 DNA is TGCGCCAGCAGCCAATCCATGACTAGCGGGTTCTACGAGCAGTACTTC.

A note on this clone: The junction departs from germline at one end; a sequencing error may be responsible. The chain uses TRBV6-5 and TRBJ2-7; maybe TRBD2 (6 bases). The CDR3 length is 14 residues. The germline gives CDR1 MNHEY, CDR2 SVGAGI. The CDR3 protein is CASRGYRESSEQYF. The DNA for the CDR3 is TGTGCCAGCAGGGGCTACCGGGAGTCCTCCGAGCAGTACTTC.

With regard to this clone: Mismatch with germline at one junction end may stem from a read error. The chain joins TRBV28 to TRBJ2-3, with 8 nucleotides matching TRBD2. The CDR3 length is 14 residues. CDR1 is MDHEN and CDR2 is SYDVKM in the germline V gene. The CDR3 here is CVSNSGGPLDTQYF. For the CDR3, the DNA is TGTGTCAGCAACAGCGGGGGCCCCCTAGATACGCAGTATTTT.

This clone has just one count. J is TRBJ2-3 and V is TRBV6-5, with 7 bases that match TRBD2. The V gene end was trimmed by 1 base and the J gene end by 4 bases; junction bases not matched to a gene: 5. Germline V gives CDR1 MNHEY, CDR2 SVGAGI. The CDR3 spans 15 residues. CDR3 in amino acids: CASSYWGGQADTQYF. In DNA, the CDR3 is TGTGCCAGCAGTTACTGGGGGGGTCAGGCAGATACGCAGTATTTT.

V and J are TRBV9 and TRBJ2-5, with 7 bases matching TRBD2. CDR3 size: 15 residues. The junction had 3 bases not matched to a gene; V was cut back by 0 bases and J by 1 base. In germline, CDR1 is SGDLS, CDR2 YYNGEE. The CDR3 is CASSVVGGGQETQYF. CDR3 DNA sequence: TGTGCCAGCAGCGTAGTGGGGGGGGGCCAAGAGACCCAGTACTTC.

This clone came up a few times. This chain uses TRBV2 with TRBJ2-7; 8 bases map to TRBD1. The CDR3 is 13 residues long. Germline V CDR1 and CDR2: SNHLY, FYNNEI. Germline trimming cut 6 bases from V and 6 bases from J; bases unmatched to any gene: 7. The CDR3, as DNA: TGTGCCAGCAGGGACGCTGGACAGGGCGAGCAGTACTTC. Its protein product is CASRDAGQGEQYF. Based on the CDR3 plus reference TRBV2 and TRBJ2-7, the full variable domain is EPEVTQTPSHQVTQMGQEVILRCVPISNHLYFYWYRQILGQKVEFLVSFYNNEISEKSEIFDDQFSVERPDGSNFTLKIRSTKLEDSAMYFCASRDAGQGEQYFGPGTRLTVT.

The V and J genes are TRBV7-2 and TRBJ1-2, with 7 bases identical to TRBD1. The V gene end was trimmed by 5 bases and the J gene end by 7 bases; junction bases not matched to a gene: 4. Germline values: CDR1 SGHTA, CDR2 FQGNSA. The CDR3 covers 12 residues. For the CDR3, the DNA is TGTGCCAGCAGCCCGACAGGGAGTGGCTACACCTTC. Protein product: CASSPTGSGYTF.

The genes are TRBV19 and TRBJ1-2; 7 bases match TRBD1. The ends lost 5 bases at V and 4 bases at J; junction bases unmatched: 10. In germline, CDR1 is LNHDA, CDR2 SQIVND (reference sequence). This CDR3 has 15 residues. CDR3 residues: CASSLRTGEGYGYTF. The DNA for the CDR3 is TGTGCCAGTAGTCTGAGGACAGGCGAGGGCTATGGCTACACCTTC. Drawing the rest from reference TRBV19 and TRBJ1-2, the complete variable domain is DGGITQSPKYLFRKEGQNVTLSCEQNLNHDAMYWYRQDPGQGLRLIYYSQIVNDFQKGDIAEGYSVSREKKESFPLTVTSAQKNPTAFYLCASSLRTGEGYGYTFGSGTRLTVV.

V is TRBV19 and J is TRBJ1-1; tentatively, D is TRBD1 (6 bases). The CDR3 spans 12 residues. Germline V lookup: CDR1 LNHDA, CDR2 SQIVND (reference sequence). V lost 6 bases, J lost 5 bases, and 10 bases lay in between. CDR3 coding DNA: TGTGCCAGTAGGCAGGGGATAACTGAAGCTTTCTTT. Translated, it gives CASRQGITEAFF.

The V gene is TRBV9, the J gene TRBJ1-1; D remains ambiguous. The CDR3 extends over 13 amino acids. Germline values: CDR1 SGDLS, CDR2 YYNGEE. The ends were cut back, 4 bases at V and 5 bases at J, with 12 bases in the middle. The CDR3 nucleotides are TGTGCCAGCAGCACCTCTAGAGGGACTGAAGCTTTCTTT. It is translated as CASSTSRGTEAFF.

The rearrangement joins TRBV19 to TRBJ1-5; TRBD1 aligns across 7 bases. Germline V lookup: CDR1 LNHDA, CDR2 SQIVND (reference sequence). Trimming removed 6 bases from V and 4 bases from J; junction bases left unmatched: 3. The CDR3 consists of 13 residues. In DNA, the CDR3 is TGTGCCAGTAGCCCACAGGGGAATCAGCCCCAGCATTTT. It specifies CASSPQGNQPQHF. The variable domain in full, completed from reference TRBV19 and TRBJ1-5, reads DGGITQSPKYLFRKEGQNVTLSCEQNLNHDAMYWYRQDPGQGLRLIYYSQIVNDFQKGDIAEGYSVSREKKESFPLTVTSAQKNPTAFYLCASSPQGNQPQHFGDGTRLSIL.

The V call is TRBV7-2, the J call TRBJ2-6; D is undetermined. This CDR3 region has 15 residues. Trimming cost V 5 bases and J 0 bases, with 8 bases left between them. CDR1 is SGHTA, CDR2 FQGNSA, per germline. CDR3 protein: CASSPQYSGANVLTF. CDR3 DNA: TGTGCCAGCAGCCCACAGTACTCTGGGGCCAACGTCCTGACTTTC.

The rearrangement joins TRBV5-1 to TRBJ1-4; D is perhaps TRBD1 (6 bases). This CDR3 has 16 residues. V lost 0 bases and J lost 2, with 11 bases in between. Germline lookup yields CDR1 SGHRS and CDR2 YFSETQ. CDR3 in amino acids: CASSLVPTGTNEKLFF. The CDR3 nucleotides read TGCGCCAGCAGCTTGGTCCCCACAGGGACTAATGAAAAACTGTTTTTT.

The chain couples TRBV6-6 to TRBJ2-3, with 10 bases that match TRBD1. CDR1 and CDR2 (germline): MNHNY, SVGAGI (reference sequence). The CDR3 has 15 residues. The J segment lost 2 bases and the V segment lost 6 bases, leaving 5 bases of the junction unmatched. CDR3 loop: CASSRGTGDTDTQYF. Here the CDR3 DNA reads TGTGCCAGCAGCCGCGGGACAGGGGACACAGATACGCAGTATTTT.

The rearrangement links TRBV19 to TRBJ2-7; 9 positions match TRBD1. Germline values: CDR1 LNHDA, CDR2 SQIVND (reference sequence). The CDR3 length is 14 residues. Unmatched junction bases numbered 3, after V lost 5 bases and J lost 1 base. This chain's CDR3 is CASSPGTGSYEQYF. Here the CDR3 DNA reads TGTGCCAGTAGTCCCGGGACAGGGTCCTACGAGCAGTACTTC.

CDR3 bases: TGCAGCGTTGAAGTGGGTAGCGGGGGGGAGACCCAGTACTTC. Protein product: CSVEVGSGGETQYF. This chain joins TRBV29-1 and TRBJ2-5; 10 bases match TRBD2. Germline CDR1 and CDR2: SQVTM and ANQGSEA. Losses at the gene ends were 1 base for V and 5 bases for J; bases not matched to a gene: 4. CDR3 length: 14 residues.

Points on this clone: An end of the junction does not agree with germline; a read error may underlie this. This rearrangement joins TRBV15 to TRBJ2-1; TRBD2 matches at 9 bases. CDR1 and CDR2 (germline): LNHNV, YYDKDF (reference sequence). The length of the CDR3 is 18 residues. CDR3 loop: CATSRDPWGGGAYTEQFF. In DNA, the CDR3 is TGTGCCACCAGCAGAGATCCTTGGGGCGGGGGGGCCTACACTGAGCAGTTCTTC.

This clone was detected only a few times. This chain links TRBV6-5 with TRBJ1-6, with 8 nucleotides matching TRBD1. The CDR3 spans 14 residues. The V gene's germline CDR1 is MNHEY and CDR2 SVGAGI. With V trimmed by 4 bases and J by 7 bases, 3 bases remained unmatched. The CDR3 loop is CASSSGQENSPLHF. CDR3 coding DNA: TGTGCCAGCAGTTCGGGACAGGAAAATTCACCCCTCCACTTT.

The V gene is TRBV5-4, the J gene TRBJ2-2, with 8 bases that match TRBD2. CDR1 is SGHNT, CDR2 YYREEE, per germline (reference sequence). The CDR3 loop spans 16 amino acids. The V and J ends lost 0 bases and 4 bases, in that order; junction bases with no gene match: 5. The CDR3 region has the DNA TGTGCCAGCAGCTTGGGTGGGGCGGGGGGCACCGGGGAGCTGTTTTTT. Residues: CASSLGGAGGTGELFF. Combining the CDR3 with reference TRBV5-4 and TRBJ2-2 gives the whole variable domain ETGVTQSPTHLIKTRGQQVTLRCSSQSGHNTVSWYQQALGQGPQFIFQYYREEENGRGNFPPRFSGLQFPNYSSELNVNALELDDSALYLCASSLGGAGGTGELFFGEGSRLTVL.

This clone was seen only once. The rearrangement joins TRBV19 to TRBJ1-1, with 8 bases fitting TRBD1. Germline-derived CDR1 and CDR2 are LNHDA and SQIVND (reference sequence). This CDR3 is built from 14 residues. V gave up 3 bases and J gave up 8 bases; unmatched junction bases: 8. CDR3 nucleotides: TGTGCCAGTAGTATTGGACAGGGTCTCCCAGAAGCTTTCTTT. Encoded protein: CASSIGQGLPEAFF.

The chain couples TRBV30 to TRBJ2-5, with a possible D match to TRBD1 (5 bases). V lost 0 bases, J lost 5 bases, and 19 bases lay in between. Germline CDR1 and CDR2: GTSNPN and SVGIG (reference sequence). The CDR3 runs 16 residues. This CDR3 reads CAWSVLGNGPGETQYF. The CDR3, as DNA: TGTGCCTGGAGTGTACTGGGGAATGGGCCAGGGGAGACCCAGTACTTC. Based on the CDR3 plus reference TRBV30 and TRBJ2-5, the full variable domain is SQTIHQWPATLVQPVGSPLSLECTVEGTSNPNLYWYRQAAGRGLQLLFYSVGIGQISSEVPQNLSASRPQDRQFILSSKKLLLSDSGFYLCAWSVLGNGPGETQYFGPGTRLLVL.

V gene TRBV13 combines with J gene TRBJ2-7, with 8 bases that match TRBD1. Trimming removed 1 base from V and 1 base from J; junction bases left unmatched: 3. Per germline, CDR1 PRHDT and CDR2 FYEKMQ (reference sequence). The CDR3 totals 15 residues. In DNA, the CDR3 is TGTGCCAGCAGCTTAGCCGGGACAGGATCCTACGAGCAGTACTTC. Translated: CASSLAGTGSYEQYF.